The 8 T cell receptor beta chains in this list originate from one sample, sequenced in a study of CXCR3-negative and CXCR3-positive naive CD8 T cells. The TRB libraries of cDNA were built by UMI-labeled 5' RACE. TCRdb reprocessed the 5' RACE reads; each CDR3 protein has one entry and no DNA is given. The sample totals tens of thousands of distinct CDR3 sequences. The sequencing input was naive CXCR3- CD8+ T cells from blood. Subset reported: CD45RO-CCR7+CD27+CD95- naive CD8+ T cells lacking CXCR3 (TNR3-). These receptors all come from a human donor in good health. Some clones in this sample may be carry-over from other donors' samples.

V and J are TRBV7-3 and TRBJ2-5; TCRdb proposes TRBD1, but this gene call is untestable without DNA. The V gene's germline CDR1 is SGHTA and CDR2 FQGTGA. The CDR3 runs 16 residues. The CDR3 reads CASSITGQGLTETQYF.

The CDR3: CASSSAGEQYF. The rearrangement joins TRBV7-2 to TRBJ2-7. The CDR3 contains 11 residues. CDR1 is SGHTA and CDR2 is FQGNSA in the germline V gene. The full variable domain, with the rest looked up from reference TRBV7-2 and TRBJ2-7, is GAGVSQSPSNKVTEKGKDVELRCDPISGHTALYWYRQSLGQGLEFLIYFQGNSAPDKSGLPSDRFSAERTGGSVSTLTIQRTQQEDSAVYLCASSSAGEQYFGPGTRLTVT.

The V and J genes are TRBV7-2 and TRBJ2-7; TCRdb's assignment of TRBD2 cannot be checked, as there is no DNA. The CDR3 length is 14 residues. Germline values: CDR1 SGHTA, CDR2 FQGNSA. CDR3 protein: CASRPTSGDYEQYF.

The CDR3 reads CASNGQGQTEAFF. The rearrangement joins TRBV5-1 to TRBJ1-1; TCRdb designates TRBD1, a call that cannot be tested without DNA. CDR1 is SGHRS, CDR2 YFSETQ, per germline. CDR3 length: 13 residues.

The V gene is TRBV11-3, the J gene TRBJ2-7; as DNA is missing, the TRBD2 call by TCRdb cannot be tested. Germline-derived CDR1 and CDR2 are SGHNT and YENEEA. The CDR3 loop spans 16 amino acids. The chain's CDR3 is CASSPRLAGSSYEQYF.

This chain links TRBV5-4 with TRBJ2-7; the TRBD1 assignment by TCRdb is unverifiable without DNA. The germline V gene encodes CDR1 SGHNT and CDR2 YYREEE (reference sequence). The CDR3 length is 14 residues. The CDR3 spells CASSFPGDPYEQYF.

The rearrangement links TRBV28 to TRBJ2-1; the D gene TCRdb calls, TRBD1, cannot be checked with no DNA. The CDR3 sequence is 16 residues long. From germline, CDR1 is MDHEN and CDR2 SYDVKM. The CDR3 here is CASSLSGGQSYNEQFF.

The rearrangement joins TRBV5-5 to TRBJ2-1; absent DNA, TCRdb's TRBD2 call cannot be checked. This CDR3 contains 15 residues. Germline CDR1 SGHKS, CDR2 YYEKEE (reference sequence). The CDR3 reads CASSEAGWELNEQFF.